The 22 T cell receptor beta chains presented below share a single source sample, sequenced in a study of T and B cells in COVID-19 patients. TRB was amplified from about 260-540 ng of blood genomic DNA. BIOMED2 TRB-A/B primer pools were used in multiplex TRB PCR. Each CDR3 protein is one row after TCRdb ran MiXCR on the multiplex PCR reads. The sample has some 6,000 distinct CDR3 sequences; more than 25% are singletons. Sequenced sample: blood. The receptors derive from a human donor with active COVID-19.

The chain joins TRBV11-1 to TRBJ2-1, with 9 bases aligning to TRBD1. The better agreement between TRBJ2-7 and the DNA end casts doubt on the J call. This CDR3 comprises 15 residues. Germline CDR1 and CDR2: SGHAT and FQDESV (reference sequence). The CDR3: CASSAGTGLNYEQYF. The CDR3 region has the DNA TGTGCCAGCAGCGCCGGGACAGGGCTGAACTACGAGCAGTACTTC.

The chain joins TRBV7-2 to TRBJ1-2, with unresolved D. The CDR3 is 13 amino acids. In germline, CDR1 is SGHTA, CDR2 FQGNSA. Trimming stripped 5 bases from V and 0 bases from J, with 7 bases between. The CDR3 loop reads CASSLVANYGYTF. The CDR3, as DNA: TGTGCCAGCAGCCTAGTAGCTAACTATGGCTACACCTTC.

V is TRBV23-1 and J is TRBJ2-1; maybe TRBD1 (7 bases). TRBV23-1 belongs to the ORF category, with a function that is uncertain. V lost 0 bases and J lost 5, with 11 bases in between. This CDR3 has 15 amino acids. For the CDR3, the DNA is TGCGCCAGCAGTCAATCGCGGGACAGCCACAATGAGCAGTTCTTC. Protein sequence: CASSQSRDSHNEQFF.

Judged by abundance, this clonotype is medium-sized. The V and J genes are TRBV30 and TRBJ1-4; no reliable D call. Trimming removed 2 bases from V and 6 bases from J, with 10 bases in between. The CDR3 has 13 residues. Per germline, CDR1 GTSNPN and CDR2 SVGIG (reference sequence). CDR3 sequence: CAWSYGLDEKLFF. As DNA, the CDR3 is TGTGCCTGGAGTTATGGTCTTGATGAAAAACTGTTTTTT.

This clonotype was seen more than once but under ten times. The genes are TRBV6-1 and TRBJ1-5; D may be TRBD1 (5 bases). Germline V gene lookup returns CDR1 MNHNS and CDR2 SASEGT. This CDR3 is built from 13 residues. Trimming shortened V by 9 bases and J by 4 bases, and 13 bases separated the two germline ends. Written as DNA, the CDR3 is TGTGCCAGTAGCGCGGGACGAAATCAGCCCCAGCATTTT. Protein product: CASSAGRNQPQHF.

By share of the sample, this clonotype is medium-sized. The chain joins TRBV6-5 to TRBJ2-1; D possibly corresponds to TRBD2 (6 bases). The germline V gene encodes CDR1 MNHEY and CDR2 SVGAGI. The ends were cut back, 8 bases at V and 2 bases at J, with 13 bases in the middle. The CDR3 covers 14 residues. DNA of the CDR3: TGTGCCAGCTCCCCCGCGGGGACCTACAATGAGCAGTTCTTC. Its protein is CASSPAGTYNEQFF.

By proportion, this clonotype is medium-sized. The V gene is TRBV19, the J gene TRBJ2-2, with D uncertain. From germline, CDR1 is LNHDA and CDR2 SQIVND (reference sequence). The CDR3 is made up of 14 amino acids. Trimming took 4 bases from V and 1 from J, leaving 7 bases between them. The CDR3 DNA reads TGTGCCAGTAGTAGAGGATGGAACACCGGGGAGCTGTTTTTT. Protein: CASSRGWNTGELFF.

Relative to its sample, this clonotype is medium-sized (0.01 to 0.1%). The chain joins TRBV29-1 to TRBJ2-7; D not resolved. CDR3 length: 15 residues. The V gene lost 6 bases and the J gene lost 2 bases, with 20 bases spanning the gap. The germline V gene has CDR1 SQVTM and CDR2 ANQGSEA. This CDR3 reads CSVTKSGSGAYEQYF. CDR3 DNA: TGCAGCGTCACAAAGTCCGGGTCTGGGGCCTACGAGCAGTACTTC.

By proportion, this clonotype is medium-sized (0.01 to 0.1%). The rearrangement joins TRBV6-2 or TRBV6-3 to TRBJ2-1, with no clear D. CDR3 length: 13 residues. The germline gives CDR1 MNHEY, CDR2 SVGEGT. With 2 bases removed from V and 12 bases from J, the gap between germline ends came to 14 bases. The chain's CDR3 is CASSYADPPSQFF. The CDR3 nucleotides are TGTGCCAGCAGTTACGCCGACCCGCCTTCGCAGTTCTTC.

V gene TRBV5-1 combines with J gene TRBJ2-3; 13 bases map to TRBD2. Unmatched junction bases numbered 4, after V lost 0 bases and J lost 6 bases. Germline loops: CDR1 SGHRS, CDR2 YFSETQ. The CDR3 is 16 residues long. DNA for the CDR3: TGCGCCAGCAGCTTGGTACTAGCGGGAGGGCATGATACGCAGTATTTT. It specifies CASSLVLAGGHDTQYF.

The genes are TRBV28 and TRBJ2-3; D may be TRBD1 (5 bases). This CDR3 spans 15 amino acids. The germline CDR1 and CDR2 sequences are MDHEN and SYDVKM. Trimming took off 1 base at V and 12 bases at J, with 20 bases between the two ends. The CDR3 here is CASSLFYGIGDIQYF. The CDR3 bases are TGTGCCAGCAGTTTATTTTACGGAATAGGGGATATCCAGTATTTT.

This clonotype qualifies as medium-sized. This rearrangement joins TRBV6-4 to TRBJ2-1; no clear D. Deletions cut 3 bases from V and 7 bases from J, with 10 bases between. Germline CDR1 and CDR2: MRHNA and SNTAGT. The CDR3 contains 13 residues. The CDR3 DNA reads TGTGCCAGCAGTGATTACCTATGGAATGAGCAGTTCTTC. Translation gives CASSDYLWNEQFF.

This clonotype is labeled medium-sized (0.01 to 0.1%). The J gene is TRBJ1-1, the V gene TRBV15; D remains unclear. Germline CDR1 LNHNV, CDR2 YYDKDF (reference sequence). V was shortened by 0 bases and J by 9 bases, with 11 bases between the two germline ends. The CDR3 has 13 residues. The CDR3: CATSRDLKIKAFF. CDR3 nucleotides: TGTGCCACCAGCAGAGATCTCAAGATTAAAGCTTTCTTT.

This chain uses TRBV14 with TRBJ1-1, with D possibly being TRBD1 (6 bases). The CDR3 sequence is 12 residues long. Germline loops: CDR1 SGHDN, CDR2 FVKESK. The ends were cut back, 1 base at V and 11 bases at J, with 11 bases in the middle. As DNA, the CDR3 is TGTGCCAGCAGCCAAGTAACAGGGCCGGCTTTCTTT. Protein: CASSQVTGPAFF.

For the CDR3, the DNA is TGTGCCAGCAGCTTAGGTCCAGACGGTTCCTATGGCTACACCTTC. Translation gives CASSLGPDGSYGYTF. The rearrangement joins TRBV11-2 to TRBJ1-2; no definite D call. Germline V gene data show CDR1 as SGHAT and CDR2 as FQNNGV. Trimming left V 1 base short and J 4 bases short, with 13 bases between. The CDR3 has 15 amino acids. Filled out from reference TRBV11-2 and TRBJ1-2, the complete variable domain reads EAGVAQSPRYKIIEKRQSVAFWCNPISGHATLYWYQQILGQGPKLLIQFQNNGVVDDSQLPKDRFSAERLKGVDSTLKIQPAKLEDSAVYLCASSLGPDGSYGYTFGSGTRLTVV.

In its sample, this clonotype ranks as medium-sized. V usage is TRBV27 and J usage is TRBJ2-6; D tentatively fits TRBD1 or TRBD2 (5 bases each). From germline, CDR1 is MNHEY and CDR2 SMNVEV (reference sequence). V lost 10 bases to trimming and J lost 3 bases, with 10 bases between them. This CDR3 region has 13 residues. The CDR3 DNA reads TGTGCCACGGGGCCTGGTGGGGCCAACGTCCTGACTTTC. It yields the protein CATGPGGANVLTF. Variable domain in full (rest from reference TRBV27 and TRBJ2-6): EAQVTQNPRYLITVTGKKLTVTCSQNMNHEYMSWYRQDPGLGLRQIYYSMNVEVTDKGDVPEGYKVSRKEKRNFPLILESPSPNQTSLYFCATGPGGANVLTFGAGSRLTVL.

This clonotype was observed a few times. This chain connects TRBV28 to TRBJ2-2; D not resolved. Germline CDR1 is MDHEN and CDR2 is SYDVKM. This CDR3 region has 17 residues. Trimming cost V 0 bases and J 1 base, with 12 bases left between them. The CDR3 nucleotides are TGTGCCAGCAGTTTATGGGATAGTGATTTGAACACCGGGGAGCTGTTTTTT. Its translation: CASSLWDSDLNTGELFF.

This clonotype is medium-sized. The genes are TRBV30 and TRBJ2-7; 8 nucleotides align to TRBD2. The germline gives CDR1 GTSNPN, CDR2 SVGIG (reference sequence). J lost 5 bases, V lost 3 bases, and 3 bases had no gene match. The CDR3 length is 12 residues. CDR3 in amino acids: CAWSTSGNEQYF. CDR3 coding DNA: TGTGCCTGGAGCACTAGCGGTAACGAGCAGTACTTC. The full variable domain, with the rest looked up from reference TRBV30 and TRBJ2-7, is SQTIHQWPATLVQPVGSPLSLECTVEGTSNPNLYWYRQAAGRGLQLLFYSVGIGQISSEVPQNLSASRPQDRQFILSSKKLLLSDSGFYLCAWSTSGNEQYFGPGTRLTVT.

This sequence joins TRBV7-3 and TRBJ1-1; tentatively, D is TRBD1 (5 bases). Trimming took 2 bases from V and 6 from J, leaving 10 bases between them. Per germline, CDR1 SGHTA and CDR2 FQGTGA. This CDR3 contains 13 residues. The CDR3 loop reads CASSLQGRSEAFF. Here the CDR3 DNA reads TGTGCCAGCAGCTTACAGGGAAGGTCTGAAGCTTTCTTT.

The V gene is TRBV5-1, the J gene TRBJ2-5; D unclear. Germline assignment: CDR1 SGHRS and CDR2 YFSETQ. V lost 0 bases to trimming and J lost 4 bases, with 10 bases between them. The CDR3 consists of 14 residues. DNA of the CDR3: TGCGCCAGCAGCTTGGAGGGCCTTGTAGAGACCCAGTACTTC. It is translated as CASSLEGLVETQYF.

This clonotype appeared many times. This chain connects TRBV24-1 to TRBJ2-2; the match to TRBD1 covers 9 bases. This CDR3 spans 19 amino acids. J lost 3 bases, V lost 4 bases, and 14 bases had no gene match. Germline V gene lookup returns CDR1 KGHDR and CDR2 SFDVKD. The CDR3 sequence is CATSESWGQGRKHTGELFF. The CDR3 DNA reads as TGTGCCACCAGTGAGAGCTGGGGACAGGGAAGGAAGCACACCGGGGAGCTGTTTTTT.

This clonotype appeared many times. V and J are TRBV12-3 or TRBV12-4 and TRBJ2-7; D is undetermined. V shed 4 bases and J shed 4 bases, with 26 bases lying between them. CDR3 length equals 18 residues. The CDR3 coding sequence is TGTGCCAGCAGTTGGGCCGATCTGACACTGCGATTGGGTTACGAGCAGTACTTC. The encoded protein is CASSWADLTLRLGYEQYF.